Listed below are T cell receptor beta chains from one sample, sequenced in a study of cytomegalovirus exposure and HLA in healthy donors. Produced via immunoSEQ multiplex PCR; TCRdb's table is partial and in-frame only. In the table there are about 130,000 clones, approximately 80% of which are singletons. Sequenced material: PBMCs. Receptors were obtained from a man aged 30 to 39 in good health and CMV-seropositive. Both conserved end residues are part of each CDR3. A D gene is named only where the DNA matches it firmly. Clone size is shown for a subset of rows, as once, few, many or a class of expanded clone.

>TRBD2|NA|TRBJ2-5|TRBV7-2
TGTGCCAGCAGCTTCGCTAGCGGGAGCCGGGTGACCCAGTACTTC
CASSFASGSRVTQYF
>TRBD1|NA|TRBJ2-1|TRBV19
TGTGCCACCGAGGACAGGTCCCTCTCCTACAATGAGCAGTTCTTC
CATEDRSLSYNEQFF
>NA|few|TRBJ1-2|TRBV6-6
TGTGCCAGCAGTTATGCGCAGGGGATCTATGGCTACACCTTC
CASSYAQGIYGYTF
>TRBD2|NA|TRBJ2-7|TRBV6-6
TGTGCCAGCAGTTACTCGAGGCTAGCGGGCGAGCAGTACTTC
CASSYSRLAGEQYF
>TRBD2|NA|TRBJ2-3|TRBV4-1
TGCGCCAGCAGCCAACAGCTGGTGTTCGCGGGAGAGTCAGATACGCAGTATTTT
CASSQQLVFAGESDTQYF
>TRBD2|NA|TRBJ2-7|TRBV28
TGTGCCAGCAGCCCCGGACTAGTTCTAAGCGAGCAGTACTTC
CASSPGLVLSEQYF
>TRBD1|NA|TRBJ2-7|TRBV2
TGTGCCAGCACTATACTCTGGGACAGGATGGACTACGAGCAGTACTTC
CASTILWDRMDYEQYF
>TRBD1|once|TRBJ2-1|TRBV6-1
TGTGCCAGCAGTGAAGTTCCCGGGACAGGGCATGAGCAGTTCTTC
CASSEVPGTGHEQFF
>TRBD2|NA|TRBJ2-2|TRBV6-1
TGTGCCAGCAGTGAATTAGTCGCTAGCGGGGCCACCGGGGAGCTGTTTTTT
CASSELVASGATGELFF
>NA|NA|TRBJ1-5|TRBV7-2
TGTGCCAGCAGCTTACACGGCGGCTCGACTCAGCCCCAGCATTTT
CASSLHGGSTQPQHF
>TRBD1|NA|TRBJ1-2|TRBV6-5
TGTGCCAGCTCGGGACAGAAATCTAACTATGGCTACACCTTC
CASSGQKSNYGYTF
>TRBD2|NA|TRBJ2-1|TRBV7-6
TGTGCCAGCAGCGTTTCCGGGACTAGGGACACTAGTGAGCAGTTCTTC
CASSVSGTRDTSEQFF
>NA|few|TRBJ1-2|TRBV6-5
TGTGCCAGCAGTCCTCTAGGGGGTTACGATGGCTACACCTTC
CASSPLGGYDGYTF
>TRBD1|NA|TRBJ2-7|TRBV30
TGTGCCTTACGGGACCGGGACAGGGGTTACGAGCAGTACTTC
CALRDRDRGYEQYF
>TRBD2|once|TRBJ2-1|TRBV25-1
TGTGCCAGCGATACTAGCGGGAGGATAGATGAGCAGTTCTTC
CASDTSGRIDEQFF
>NA|few|TRBJ2-7|TRBV13
TGTGCCAGCAGCTTAGTTTTTTATTCCCACGAGGTCTACGAGCAGTACTTC
CASSLVFYSHEVYEQYF
>NA|NA|TRBJ1-5|TRBV4-1
TGCGCCAGCAGCAAAGCCTATAGCAATCAGCCCCAGCATTTT
CASSKAYSNQPQHF
>TRBD1|NA|TRBJ2-7|TRBV27
TGTGCCAGCAGTTTTGGCAGGGGGTACGAGCAGTACTTC
CASSFGRGYEQYF
>NA|NA|TRBJ2-1|TRBV28
TGTGCCAGCAGTCACCGAAGGGGAAATGAGCAGTTCTTC
CASSHRRGNEQFF
>NA|NA|TRBJ1-3|TRBV30
TGTGCCTTCAGGGTGGCTGGAAACACCATATATTTT
CAFRVAGNTIYF
>NA|few|TRBJ2-7|TRBV27
TGTGCCAGCAGTTTATCGGCCGGGATCACCTACGAGCAGTACTTC
CASSLSAGITYEQYF
>TRBD1|NA|TRBJ1-5|TRBV9
TGTGCCAGCAGCGAACAGGGGGCCGGTCAGCCCCAGCATTTT
CASSEQGAGQPQHF
>NA|NA|TRBJ2-7|TRBV30
TGTGCCTGGACATCCAGCTACGAGCAGTACTTC
CAWTSSYEQYF
>NA|NA|TRBJ1-2|TRBV5-5
TGTGCCAGCAGCTTGGGAGGGGGTTCCTATGGCTACACCTTC
CASSLGGGSYGYTF
>NA|few|TRBJ1-1|TRBV5-4
TGTGCCAGCAGCCGCGGGGGCGGGTCCACTGAAGCTTTCTTT
CASSRGGGSTEAFF
>NA|NA|TRBJ1-1|TRBV25-1
TGTGCCAGCAGGTGGGGGCCAGGGGCTGAAGCTTTCTTT
CASRWGPGAEAFF
>NA|NA|TRBJ1-2|TRBV5-6
TGTGCCAGCAGCCCCGGACAGAGCGTCTATGGCTACACCTTC
CASSPGQSVYGYTF
>NA|NA|TRBJ2-2|TRBV6-1
TGTGCCAGCAGTACAGGGCCCACGAACACCGGGGAGCTGTTTTTT
CASSTGPTNTGELFF
>NA|NA|TRBJ2-7|TRBV7-2
TGTGCCAGCAGCTCACAGGGCTACGAGCAGTACTTC
CASSSQGYEQYF
>NA|NA|TRBJ2-1|TRBV27
TGTGCCAGCAGTACATCGGGACTCTACAATGAGCAGTTCTTC
CASSTSGLYNEQFF
>TRBD1|once|TRBJ2-3|TRBV18
TGTGCCAGCTCACCCCCCCGGACAGGGACTTGGGTTTCGTATTTT
CASSPPRTGTWVSYF
>TRBD1|once|TRBJ1-1|TRBV30
TGTGCCTGGAACCTAGGGGGCTCGAACACTGAAGCTTTCTTT
CAWNLGGSNTEAFF
>NA|few|TRBJ1-5|TRBV2
TGTGCCAGCAGCGAAAATCAGGGGAGCCAGCCCCAGCATTTT
CASSENQGSQPQHF
>NA|NA|TRBJ2-3|TRBV29-1
TGCAGCGTTGTCCCATGGGGAGAACGGGTGTGGGATACGCAGTATTTT
CSVVPWGERVWDTQYF
>NA|NA|TRBJ2-3|TRBV9
TGTGCCAGCAGCGTTGAGAGGAGCACAGATACGCAGTATTTT
CASSVERSTDTQYF
>TRBD2|few|TRBJ2-7|TRBV19
TGTGCCAGTAGTTTGGGGACTACCTACGAGCAGTACTTC
CASSLGTTYEQYF
>NA|NA|TRBJ2-1|TRBV4-2
TGTGCCAGCAGCCTTACGCGGTCCGAGGGTGAGCAGTTCTTC
CASSLTRSEGEQFF
>TRBD1|NA|TRBJ1-2|TRBV6-6
TGTGCCAGCAGTTACGCCGCTTCTGACAGGGCTGGCTACACCTTC
CASSYAASDRAGYTF
>NA|few|TRBJ1-1|TRBV27
TGTGCCAGCAGTTTGGACCGGAGGACTGAAGCTTTCTTT
CASSLDRRTEAFF
>NA|NA|TRBJ1-4|TRBV5-5
TGTGCCAGCAGCGTAGACTTCAGAAATGAAAAACTGTTTTTT
CASSVDFRNEKLFF
>NA|NA|TRBJ1-5|TRBV27
TGTGCCAGCAGTTTACAGGGTCCTCAGCCCCAGCATTTT
CASSLQGPQPQHF
>NA|NA|TRBJ2-5|TRBV11-2
TGTGCCAGCAGCTTTAAGATCCCCTGGACTGCGTACCAAGAGACCCAGTACTTC
CASSFKIPWTAYQETQYF
>NA|NA|TRBJ2-7|TRBV7-2
TGTGCCAGCAGCTTAATAGCGGCAAGCTCCTACGAGCAGTACTTC
CASSLIAASSYEQYF
>NA|few|TRBJ1-2|TRBV7-8
TGTGCCAGCAGCTTAGCGGGGGGGCGTCCTTCGAGCTATGGCTACACCTTC
CASSLAGGRPSSYGYTF
>TRBD1|NA|TRBJ2-3|TRBV19
TGTGCCAGTAGTATAGCCACCGGGACAGGGAGGACAGATACGCAGTATTTT
CASSIATGTGRTDTQYF
>NA|NA|TRBJ1-2|TRBV6-1
TGTGCCAGCAGTAAGGGGATAGTTAACTATGGCTACACCTTC
CASSKGIVNYGYTF
>NA|NA|TRBJ2-5|TRBV4-1
TGCGCCAGCAGCCTGTATTGGGAGGTCCAAGAGACCCAGTACTTC
CASSLYWEVQETQYF